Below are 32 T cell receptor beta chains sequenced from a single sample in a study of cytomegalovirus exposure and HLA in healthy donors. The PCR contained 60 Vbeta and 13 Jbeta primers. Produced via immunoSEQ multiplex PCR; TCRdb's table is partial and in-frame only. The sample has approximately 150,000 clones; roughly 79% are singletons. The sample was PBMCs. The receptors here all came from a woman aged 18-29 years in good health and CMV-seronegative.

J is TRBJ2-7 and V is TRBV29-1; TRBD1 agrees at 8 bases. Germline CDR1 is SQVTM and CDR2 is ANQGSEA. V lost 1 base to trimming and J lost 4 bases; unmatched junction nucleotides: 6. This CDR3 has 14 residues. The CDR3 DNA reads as TGCAGCGTTGAAGGGTTGGACAGGGCGTACGAGCAGTACTTC. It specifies CSVEGLDRAYEQYF.

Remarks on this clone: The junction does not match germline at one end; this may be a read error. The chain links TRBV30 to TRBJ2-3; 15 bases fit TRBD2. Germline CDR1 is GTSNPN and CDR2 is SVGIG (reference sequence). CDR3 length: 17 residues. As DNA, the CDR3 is TGTGACTGGAGTGTATCCCGGACTAGCGGGAGGGGGGATACGCAGTATTTT. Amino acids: CDWSVSRTSGRGDTQYF.

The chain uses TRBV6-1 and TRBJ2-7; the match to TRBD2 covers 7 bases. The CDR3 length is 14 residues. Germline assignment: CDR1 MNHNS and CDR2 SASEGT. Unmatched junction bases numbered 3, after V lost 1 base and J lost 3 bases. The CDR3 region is CASSEVGGDYEQYF. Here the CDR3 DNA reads TGTGCCAGCAGTGAAGTGGGGGGGGACTACGAGCAGTACTTC.

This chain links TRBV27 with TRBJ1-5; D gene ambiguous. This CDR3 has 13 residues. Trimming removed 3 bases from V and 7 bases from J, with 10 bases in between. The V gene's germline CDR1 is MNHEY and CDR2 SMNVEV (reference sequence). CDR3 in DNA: TGTGCCAGCAGTTTGTGGGCTGGGCAGCCCCAGCATTTT. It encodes CASSLWAGQPQHF.

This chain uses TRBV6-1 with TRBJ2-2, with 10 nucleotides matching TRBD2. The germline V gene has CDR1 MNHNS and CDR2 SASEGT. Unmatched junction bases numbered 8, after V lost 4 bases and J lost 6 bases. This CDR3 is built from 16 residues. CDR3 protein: CASSGRLAGVPGELFF. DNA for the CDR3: TGTGCCAGCAGTGGGAGGCTAGCGGGAGTTCCCGGGGAGCTGTTTTTT.

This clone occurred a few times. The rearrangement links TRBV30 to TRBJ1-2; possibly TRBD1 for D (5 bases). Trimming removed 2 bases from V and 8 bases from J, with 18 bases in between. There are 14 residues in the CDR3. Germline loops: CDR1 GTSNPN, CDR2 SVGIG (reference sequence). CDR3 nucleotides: TGTGCCTGGAGTACGACGGAAAGGGGCACCGGCTACACCTTC. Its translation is CAWSTTERGTGYTF.

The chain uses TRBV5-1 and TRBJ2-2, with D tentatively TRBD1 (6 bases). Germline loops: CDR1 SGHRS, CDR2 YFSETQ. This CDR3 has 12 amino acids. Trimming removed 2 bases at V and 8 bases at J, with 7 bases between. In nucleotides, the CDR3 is TGCGCCAGCAGCTTAGGACAGGGGGAGCTGTTTTTT. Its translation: CASSLGQGELFF.

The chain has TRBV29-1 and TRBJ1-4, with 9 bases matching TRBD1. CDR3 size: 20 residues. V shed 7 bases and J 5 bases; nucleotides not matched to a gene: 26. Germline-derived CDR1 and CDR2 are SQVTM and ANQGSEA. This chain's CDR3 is CSAERTGDRRSFLGNEKLFF. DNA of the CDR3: TGCAGCGCCGAGAGGACAGGGGACAGGAGGAGTTTCTTGGGGAATGAAAAACTGTTTTTT.

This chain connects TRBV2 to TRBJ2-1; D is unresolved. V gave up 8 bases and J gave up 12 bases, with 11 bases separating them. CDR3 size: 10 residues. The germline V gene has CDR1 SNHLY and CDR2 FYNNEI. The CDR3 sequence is CASHRAGQFF. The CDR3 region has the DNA TGTGCCAGCCATAGAGCTGGGCAGTTCTTC.

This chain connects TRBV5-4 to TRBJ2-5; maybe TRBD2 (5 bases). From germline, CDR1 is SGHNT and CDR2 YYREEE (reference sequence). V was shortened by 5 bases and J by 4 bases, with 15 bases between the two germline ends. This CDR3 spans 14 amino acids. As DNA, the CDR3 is TGTGCCAGCAGGCAAGACCCCGAGGGAGAGACCCAGTACTTC. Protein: CASRQDPEGETQYF.

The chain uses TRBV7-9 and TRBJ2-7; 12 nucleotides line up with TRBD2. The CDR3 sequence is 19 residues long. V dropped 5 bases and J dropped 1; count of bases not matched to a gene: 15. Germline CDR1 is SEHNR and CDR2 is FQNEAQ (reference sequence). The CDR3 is CASSGRMGLAGGDSYEQYF. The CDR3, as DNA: TGTGCCAGCAGCGGTCGGATGGGTCTAGCGGGAGGGGATTCCTACGAGCAGTACTTC.

The chain's CDR3 is CASSAGRNYGYTF. In DNA, the CDR3 is TGCGCCAGCAGTGCAGGGAGGAACTATGGCTACACCTTC. The rearrangement links TRBV10-1 to TRBJ1-2; D may be TRBD1 (5 bases). Germline lookup yields CDR1 WNHNN and CDR2 SYGVQD (reference sequence). The length of the CDR3 is 13 residues. V was trimmed by 4 bases and J by 2 bases, leaving 8 bases between them.

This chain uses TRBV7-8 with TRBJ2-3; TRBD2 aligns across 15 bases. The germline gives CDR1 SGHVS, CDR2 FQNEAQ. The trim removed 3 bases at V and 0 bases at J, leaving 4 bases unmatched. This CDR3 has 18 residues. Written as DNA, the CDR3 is TGTGCCAGCAGCTTGTTTGGGACTAGCGGGAGGAGCACAGATACGCAGTATTTT. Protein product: CASSLFGTSGRSTDTQYF.

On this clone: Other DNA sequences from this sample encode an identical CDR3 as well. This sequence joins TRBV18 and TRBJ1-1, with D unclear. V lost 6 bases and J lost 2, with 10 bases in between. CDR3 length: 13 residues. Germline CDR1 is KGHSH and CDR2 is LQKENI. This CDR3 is CASSPSVNTEAFF. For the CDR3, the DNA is TGTGCCAGCTCCCCTAGTGTCAACACTGAAGCTTTCTTT.

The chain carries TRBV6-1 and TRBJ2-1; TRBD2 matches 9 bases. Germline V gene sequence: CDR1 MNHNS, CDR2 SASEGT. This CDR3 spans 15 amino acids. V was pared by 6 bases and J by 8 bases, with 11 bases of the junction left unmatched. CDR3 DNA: TGTGCCAGCAGGGAGACTAGCGGAAGGAGGGATGAGCAGTTCTTC. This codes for CASRETSGRRDEQFF.

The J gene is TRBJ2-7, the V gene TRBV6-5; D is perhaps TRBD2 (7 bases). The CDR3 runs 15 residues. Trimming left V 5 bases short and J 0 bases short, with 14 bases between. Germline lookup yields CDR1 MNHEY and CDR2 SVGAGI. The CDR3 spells CASSGRGTNSYEQYF. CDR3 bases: TGTGCCAGCAGTGGGAGGGGGACAAACTCCTACGAGCAGTACTTC.

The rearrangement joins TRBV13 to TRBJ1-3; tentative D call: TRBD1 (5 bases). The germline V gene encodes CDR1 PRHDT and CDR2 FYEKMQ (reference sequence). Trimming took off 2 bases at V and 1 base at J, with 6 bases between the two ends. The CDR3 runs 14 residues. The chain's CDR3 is CASSLRGSGNTIYF. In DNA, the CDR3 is TGTGCCAGCAGCTTAAGGGGATCTGGAAACACCATATATTTT.

CDR3 in amino acids: CASSFSGQGLNEQYF. For the CDR3, the DNA is TGCGCCAGCAGCTTTTCGGGTCAGGGGTTGAACGAGCAGTACTTC. The chain employs TRBV5-1 and TRBJ2-7, with D perhaps TRBD1 (6 bases). Germline V gives CDR1 SGHRS, CDR2 YFSETQ. The CDR3 is 15 residues long. V dropped 2 bases and J dropped 5 bases, with 17 bases sitting between them.

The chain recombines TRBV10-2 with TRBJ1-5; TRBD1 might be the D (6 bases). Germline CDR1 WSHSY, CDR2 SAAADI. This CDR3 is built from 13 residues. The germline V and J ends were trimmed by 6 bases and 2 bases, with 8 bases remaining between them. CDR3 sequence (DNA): TGCGCCAGCAGCTCAGGGGGCAATCAGCCCCAGCATTTT. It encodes CASSSGGNQPQHF.

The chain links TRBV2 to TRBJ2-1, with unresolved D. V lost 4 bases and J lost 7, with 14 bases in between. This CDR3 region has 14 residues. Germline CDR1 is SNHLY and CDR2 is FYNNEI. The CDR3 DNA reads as TGTGCCAGCAGTGTCCCCAGTTCCATTAATGAGCAGTTCTTC. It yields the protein CASSVPSSINEQFF.

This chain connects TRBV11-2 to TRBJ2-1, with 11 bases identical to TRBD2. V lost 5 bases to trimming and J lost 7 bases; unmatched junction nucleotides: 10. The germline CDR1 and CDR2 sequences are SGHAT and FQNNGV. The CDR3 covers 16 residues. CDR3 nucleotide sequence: TGTGCCAGCAGCCTAACCTCGGGACTAGCGGCAAATGAGCAGTTCTTC. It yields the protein CASSLTSGLAANEQFF.

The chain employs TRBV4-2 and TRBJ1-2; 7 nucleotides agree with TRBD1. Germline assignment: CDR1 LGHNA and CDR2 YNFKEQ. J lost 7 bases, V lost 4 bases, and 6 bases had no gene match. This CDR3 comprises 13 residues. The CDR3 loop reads CASSPGTEGGYTF. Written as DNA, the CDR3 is TGTGCCAGCAGCCCCGGGACAGAGGGTGGCTACACCTTC.

CDR3 DNA sequence: TGTGCCAGCAGTGGGAGATACAGGGCGTCTAACTATGGCTACACCTTC. The encoded protein is CASSGRYRASNYGYTF. The chain uses TRBV27 and TRBJ1-2, with D maybe TRBD1 (6 bases). Germline CDR1 is MNHEY and CDR2 is SMNVEV (reference sequence). The CDR3 is 16 residues long. The germline V and J ends were trimmed by 5 bases and 0 bases, with 16 bases remaining between them.

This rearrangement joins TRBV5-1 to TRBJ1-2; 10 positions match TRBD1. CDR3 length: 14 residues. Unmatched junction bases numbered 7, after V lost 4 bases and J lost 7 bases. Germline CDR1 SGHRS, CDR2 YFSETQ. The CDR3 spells CASSIGGTGVGYTF. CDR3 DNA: TGCGCCAGCAGCATTGGAGGGACAGGGGTTGGCTACACCTTC. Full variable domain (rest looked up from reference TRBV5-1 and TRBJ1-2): KAGVTQTPRYLIKTRGQQVTLSCSPISGHRSVSWYQQTPGQGLQFLFEYFSETQRNKGNFPGRFSGRQFSNSRSEMNVSTLELGDSALYLCASSIGGTGVGYTFGSGTRLTVV.

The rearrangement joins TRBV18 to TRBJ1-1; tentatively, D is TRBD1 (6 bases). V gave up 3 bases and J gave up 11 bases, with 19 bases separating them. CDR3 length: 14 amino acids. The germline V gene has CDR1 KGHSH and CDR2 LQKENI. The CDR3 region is CASSPDTGSGSAFF. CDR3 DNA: TGTGCCAGCTCACCGGATACAGGGAGCGGCTCGGCTTTCTTT.

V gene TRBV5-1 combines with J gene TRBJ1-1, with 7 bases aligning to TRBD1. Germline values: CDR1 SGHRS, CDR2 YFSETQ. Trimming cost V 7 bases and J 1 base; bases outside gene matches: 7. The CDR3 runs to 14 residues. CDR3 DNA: TGCGCCAGCCGGATGACAGGGCGGAACACTGAAGCTTTCTTT. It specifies CASRMTGRNTEAFF.

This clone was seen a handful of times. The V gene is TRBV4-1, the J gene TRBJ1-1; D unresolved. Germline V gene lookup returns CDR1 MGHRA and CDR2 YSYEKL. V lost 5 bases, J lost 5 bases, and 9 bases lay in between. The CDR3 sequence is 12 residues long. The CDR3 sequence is CASSAVRTEAFF. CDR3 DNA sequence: TGCGCCAGCAGCGCGGTAAGAACTGAAGCTTTCTTT.

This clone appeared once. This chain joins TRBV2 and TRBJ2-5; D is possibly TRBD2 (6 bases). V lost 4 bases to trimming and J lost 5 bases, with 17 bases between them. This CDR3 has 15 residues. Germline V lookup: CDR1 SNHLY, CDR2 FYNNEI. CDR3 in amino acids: CASSAGGGNWETQYF. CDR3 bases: TGTGCCAGCAGTGCTGGGGGAGGAAACTGGGAGACCCAGTACTTC.

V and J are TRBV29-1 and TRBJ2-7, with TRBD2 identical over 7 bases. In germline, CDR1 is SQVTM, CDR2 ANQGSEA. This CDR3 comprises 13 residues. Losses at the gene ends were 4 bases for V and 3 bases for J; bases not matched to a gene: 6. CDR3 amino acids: CSVVASGSYEQYF. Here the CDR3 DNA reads TGCAGCGTTGTAGCTAGCGGAAGCTACGAGCAGTACTTC.

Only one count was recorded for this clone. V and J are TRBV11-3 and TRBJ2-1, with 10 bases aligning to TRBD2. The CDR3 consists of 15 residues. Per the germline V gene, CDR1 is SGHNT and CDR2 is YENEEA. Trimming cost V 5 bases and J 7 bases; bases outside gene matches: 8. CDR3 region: CASSAETSGWNEQFF. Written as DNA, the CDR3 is TGTGCCAGCAGCGCGGAGACTAGCGGGTGGAATGAGCAGTTCTTC.

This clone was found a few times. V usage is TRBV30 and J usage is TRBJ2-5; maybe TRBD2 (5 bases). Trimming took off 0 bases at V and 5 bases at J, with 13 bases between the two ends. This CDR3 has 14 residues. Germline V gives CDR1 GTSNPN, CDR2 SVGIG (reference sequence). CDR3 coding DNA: TGTGCCTGGAGTGTACGGCGTTCGGGGGAGACCCAGTACTTC. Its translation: CAWSVRRSGETQYF.

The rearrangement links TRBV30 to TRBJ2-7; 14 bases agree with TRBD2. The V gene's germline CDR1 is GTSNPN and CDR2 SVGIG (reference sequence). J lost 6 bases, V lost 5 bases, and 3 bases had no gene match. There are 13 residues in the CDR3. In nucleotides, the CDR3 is TGTGCCTGGGGACTAGCGGGAGGTCTCGAGCAGTACTTC. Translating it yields CAWGLAGGLEQYF.